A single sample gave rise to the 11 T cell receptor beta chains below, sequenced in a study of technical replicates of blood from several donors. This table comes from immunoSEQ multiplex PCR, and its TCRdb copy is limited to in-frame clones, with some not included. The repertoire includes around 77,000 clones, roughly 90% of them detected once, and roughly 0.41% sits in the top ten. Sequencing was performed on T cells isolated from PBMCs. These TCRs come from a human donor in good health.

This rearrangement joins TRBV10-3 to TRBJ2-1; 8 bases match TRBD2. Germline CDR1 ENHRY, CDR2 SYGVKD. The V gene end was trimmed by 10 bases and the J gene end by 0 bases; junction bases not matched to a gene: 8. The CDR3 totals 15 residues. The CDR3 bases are TGTGCCACCGGGGGGGCGGGAAGCTCCTACAATGAGCAGTTCTTC. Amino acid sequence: CATGGAGSSYNEQFF.

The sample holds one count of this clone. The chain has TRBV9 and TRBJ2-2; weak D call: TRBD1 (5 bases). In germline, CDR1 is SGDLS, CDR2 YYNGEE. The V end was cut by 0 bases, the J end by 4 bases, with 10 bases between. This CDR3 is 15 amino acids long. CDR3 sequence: CASSVAGFSTGELFF. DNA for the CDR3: TGTGCCAGCAGCGTAGCAGGGTTCAGCACCGGGGAGCTGTTTTTT.

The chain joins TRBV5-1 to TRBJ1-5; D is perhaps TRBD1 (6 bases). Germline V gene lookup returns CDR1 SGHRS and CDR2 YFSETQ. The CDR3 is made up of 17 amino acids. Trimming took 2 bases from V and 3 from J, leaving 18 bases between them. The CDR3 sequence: CASSLSTQGYTNQPQHF. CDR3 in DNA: TGCGCCAGCAGCTTAAGTACCCAGGGGTACACCAATCAGCCCCAGCATTTT.

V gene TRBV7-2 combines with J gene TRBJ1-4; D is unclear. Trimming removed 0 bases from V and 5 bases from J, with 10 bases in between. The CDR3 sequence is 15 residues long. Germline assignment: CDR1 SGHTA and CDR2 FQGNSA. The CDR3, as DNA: TGTGCCAGCAGCTTAGCTCACTCTATCAATGAAAAACTGTTTTTT. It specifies CASSLAHSINEKLFF.

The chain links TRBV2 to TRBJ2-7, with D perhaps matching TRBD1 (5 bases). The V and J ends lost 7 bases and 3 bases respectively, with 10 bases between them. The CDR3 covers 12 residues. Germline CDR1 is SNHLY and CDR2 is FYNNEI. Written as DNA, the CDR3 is TGTGCCAGCAAAGGGGTCCACTACGAGCAGTACTTC. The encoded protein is CASKGVHYEQYF.

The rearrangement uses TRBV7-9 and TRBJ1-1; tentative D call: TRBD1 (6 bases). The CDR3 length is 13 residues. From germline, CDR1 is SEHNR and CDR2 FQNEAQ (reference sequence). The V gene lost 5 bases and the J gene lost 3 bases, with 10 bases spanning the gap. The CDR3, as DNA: TGTGCCAGCAGCCTAACAGGGTACACTGAAGCTTTCTTT. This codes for CASSLTGYTEAFF.

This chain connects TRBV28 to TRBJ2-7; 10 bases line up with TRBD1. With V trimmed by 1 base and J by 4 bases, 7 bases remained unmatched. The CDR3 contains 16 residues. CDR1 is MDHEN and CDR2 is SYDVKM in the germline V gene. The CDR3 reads CASSLSVGQGVYEQYF. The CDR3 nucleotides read TGTGCCAGCAGTTTATCGGTCGGACAGGGGGTTTACGAGCAGTACTTC. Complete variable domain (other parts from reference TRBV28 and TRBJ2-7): DVKVTQSSRYLVKRTGEKVFLECVQDMDHENMFWYRQDPGLGLRLIYFSYDVKMKEKGDIPEGYSVSREKKERFSLILESASTNQTSMYLCASSLSVGQGVYEQYFGPGTRLTVT.

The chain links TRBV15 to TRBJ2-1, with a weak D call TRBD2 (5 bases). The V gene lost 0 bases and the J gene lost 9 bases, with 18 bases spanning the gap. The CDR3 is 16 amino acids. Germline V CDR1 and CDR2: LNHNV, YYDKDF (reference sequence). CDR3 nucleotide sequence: TGTGCCACCAGCAGAGATCCTCCAGAGCTTGGAGGTGAGCAGTTCTTC. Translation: CATSRDPPELGGEQFF.

The CDR3 sequence is CASSLAGGLADTQYF. CDR3 bases: TGTGCCAGCAGCTTAGCGGGAGGTCTGGCAGATACGCAGTATTTT. The chain links TRBV5-4 to TRBJ2-3, with 9 nucleotides matching TRBD2. CDR1 and CDR2 from the germline V gene are SGHNT and YYREEE (reference sequence). The CDR3 totals 15 residues. Trimming removed 2 bases from V and 4 bases from J; junction bases left unmatched: 5.

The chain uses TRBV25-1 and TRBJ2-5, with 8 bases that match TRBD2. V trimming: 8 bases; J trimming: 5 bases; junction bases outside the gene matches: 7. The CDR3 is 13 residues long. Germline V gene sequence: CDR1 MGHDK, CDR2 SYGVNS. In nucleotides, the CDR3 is TGTGCCAGCGATATAGCGGGAATGGAGACCCAGTACTTC. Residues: CASDIAGMETQYF.

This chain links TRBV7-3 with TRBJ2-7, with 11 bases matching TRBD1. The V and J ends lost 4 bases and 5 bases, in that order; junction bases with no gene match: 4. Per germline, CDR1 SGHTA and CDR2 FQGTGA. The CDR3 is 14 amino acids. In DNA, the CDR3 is TGTGCCAGCAGCTGGGGGACAGGGGGAGACGAGCAGTACTTC. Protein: CASSWGTGGDEQYF. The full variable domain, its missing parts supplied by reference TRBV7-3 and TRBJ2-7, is GAGVSQTPSNKVTEKGKYVELRCDPISGHTALYWYRQSLGQGPEFLIYFQGTGAADDSGLPNDRFFAVRPEGSVSTLKIQRTERGDSAVYLCASSWGTGGDEQYFGPGTRLTVT.